The 28 T cell receptor beta chains in this list originate from one sample, sequenced in a study of radiation and T cells in renal cell carcinoma. Profiling relied on immunoSEQ multiplex PCR, and the TCRdb table lists in-frame clones only, not all of them. The sample yields 130,000 to 150,000 clones, 70% to 90% seen once. Described time point: baseline pretreatment blood. The treatment: 15 Gy SBRT to primary tumor, nephrectomy 4 weeks later. Source: blood, taken from a patient whose treatment included radiotherapy and nephrectomy. The source of these receptors is a woman in her forties or fifties with renal cell carcinoma.

The chain joins TRBV7-3 to TRBJ2-5; maybe TRBD1 (6 bases). The CDR3 runs to 15 residues. The germline CDR1 and CDR2 sequences are SGHTA and FQGTGA. V gave up 4 bases and J gave up 4 bases, with 16 bases separating them. CDR3 nucleotide sequence: TGTGCCAGCAGCTGGGGAACAGGGCTTGGAGAGACCCAGTACTTC. It codes for CASSWGTGLGETQYF. Full variable domain (remainder filled in from reference TRBV7-3 and TRBJ2-5): GAGVSQTPSNKVTEKGKYVELRCDPISGHTALYWYRQSLGQGPEFLIYFQGTGAADDSGLPNDRFFAVRPEGSVSTLKIQRTERGDSAVYLCASSWGTGLGETQYFGPGTRLLVL.

The V and J genes are TRBV6-5 and TRBJ1-4, with 11 nucleotides matching TRBD1. This CDR3 is 14 amino acids long. Trimming at V came to 6 bases and at J to 15 bases, leaving 12 bases not matched to a gene. Germline V gene lookup returns CDR1 MNHEY and CDR2 SVGAGI. The CDR3 DNA reads TGTGCCAGCAGCCCTCCACCGGGACAGGGGGATTTGTTTTTT. Translating gives CASSPPPGQGDLFF.

The chain employs TRBV6-1 and TRBJ1-3; D might be TRBD1 (6 bases). The CDR3 runs to 15 residues. Looked up from germline, CDR1 is MNHNS and CDR2 is SASEGT. The germline V and J ends were trimmed by 4 bases and 0 bases, with 10 bases remaining between them. Written as DNA, the CDR3 is TGTGCCAGCAGTGTGGGGGCCAGCTCTGGAAACACCATATATTTT. The encoded protein is CASSVGASSGNTIYF.

The chain has TRBV7-6 and TRBJ1-2; D unclear. The CDR3 spans 15 residues. V was clipped by 1 base and J by 8 bases, with 17 bases between them. CDR1 and CDR2 from the germline V gene are SGHVS and FNYEAQ. The CDR3 reads CASSLVAGIGEGYTF. DNA for the CDR3: TGTGCCAGCAGCTTAGTTGCGGGGATTGGGGAGGGCTACACCTTC.

The rearrangement links TRBV5-8 to TRBJ1-1, with D possibly matching TRBD1 (6 bases). The CDR3 runs to 15 residues. Trimming took 2 bases from V and 2 from J, leaving 13 bases between them. Germline CDR1 reads SGHTS; CDR2 reads YDEGEE. CDR3 DNA: TGTGCCAGCAGCTTCCAGACAGGCTTCAACACTGAAGCTTTCTTT. As protein: CASSFQTGFNTEAFF.

V and J are TRBV7-9 and TRBJ2-7; TRBD2 is a possible D gene (5 bases). This CDR3 has 14 residues. Germline V gene lookup returns CDR1 SEHNR and CDR2 FQNEAQ (reference sequence). Between the trimmed V and J ends, which lost 1 base and 7 bases, there was a span of 14 bases. The CDR3 coding sequence is TGTGCCAGCAGCTTAGGGCTAGCAGTTGAGGAGCAGTACTTC. This sequence encodes CASSLGLAVEEQYF.

The J gene is TRBJ1-3, the V gene TRBV5-6; the D is unclear. V was shortened by 0 bases and J by 4 bases, with 11 bases between the two germline ends. The CDR3 loop spans 15 amino acids. Germline-derived CDR1 and CDR2 are SGHDT and YYEEEE. The CDR3 region is CASSLGLGEGNTIYF. DNA for the CDR3: TGTGCCAGCAGCTTGGGTCTAGGAGAAGGAAACACCATATATTTT.

With regard to this clone: Since no conserved phenylalanine or tryptophan closes the CDR3, a read error is the likely cause. It is unclear where the CDR3 begins or ends on the DNA, so no DNA is shown, and the CDR3 is as TCRdb lists it. V and J are TRBV5-4 and TRBJ1-1; TRBD1 is taken as the D call from the table, unchecked against the DNA. CDR1 is SGHNT and CDR2 is YYREEE in the germline V gene (reference sequence). The CDR3 sequence runs 14 residues, both termini included. CDR3 residues: CASSPTLSPSAQAI.

The chain has TRBV29-1 and TRBJ1-1, with D unresolved. The ends were cut back, 0 bases at V and 0 bases at J, with 5 bases in the middle. The germline V gene has CDR1 SQVTM and CDR2 ANQGSEA. This CDR3 is built from 13 residues. The CDR3 coding sequence is TGCAGCGTTGAAGATCATATGAACACTGAAGCTTTCTTT. This gives the protein CSVEDHMNTEAFF.

This clone was observed a single time. The rearrangement uses TRBV7-9 and TRBJ1-2; D remains unclear. The CDR3 consists of 15 residues. The germline gives CDR1 SEHNR, CDR2 FQNEAQ (reference sequence). Trimming removed 2 bases from V and 9 bases from J, with 19 bases in between. Here the CDR3 DNA reads TGTGCCAGCAGCTTACCTGGTCTGAGTGGGTATAGCTACACCTTC. This encodes CASSLPGLSGYSYTF.

The V and J genes are TRBV6-6 and TRBJ1-1, with TRBD1 identical over 10 bases. The CDR3 extends over 13 amino acids. CDR1 is MNHNY and CDR2 is SVGAGI in the germline V gene (reference sequence). Trimming removed 8 bases from V and 0 bases from J; junction bases left unmatched: 0. The CDR3 sequence: CASGQGVNTEAFF. In DNA form, the CDR3 reads TGTGCCAGCGGACAGGGGGTGAACACTGAAGCTTTCTTT.

Here the CDR3 DNA reads TGTGCCAGCAGTTGGGAGGGGGATACGCAGTATTTT. Translation gives CASSWEGDTQYF. The V gene is TRBV6-6, the J gene TRBJ2-3; 7 bases agree with TRBD2. The CDR3 totals 12 residues. After removal of 4 bases from V and 6 bases from J, the junction contained 1 base not matched to a gene. Germline values: CDR1 MNHNY, CDR2 SVGAGI (reference sequence).

CDR3 region: CASSQVFPYEQYF. CDR3 in DNA: TGCGCCAGCAGTCAAGTCTTCCCCTACGAGCAGTACTTC. The J gene is TRBJ2-7, the V gene TRBV23-1; D is unresolved. TRBV23-1 is recorded as an ORF, its role being uncertain. This CDR3 comprises 13 residues. V gave up 2 bases and J gave up 2 bases, with 7 bases separating them.

With regard to this clone: The DNA is omitted, as the CDR3 cannot be located on it reliably, and the CDR3 follows TCRdb's listing. This chain uses TRBV4-2 with TRBJ2-7; the table calls TRBD1, which could not be checked here. The CDR3 extends over 15 residues, inclusive of both ends. Germline values: CDR1 LGHNA, CDR2 YNFKEQ. The CDR3 loop reads CASSQHFGTVYEQYF.

The chain employs TRBV7-9 and TRBJ1-2; possibly TRBD1 for D (6 bases). The CDR3 loop spans 14 amino acids. Between the trimmed V and J ends, which lost 5 bases and 3 bases, there was a span of 13 bases. Per germline, CDR1 SEHNR and CDR2 FQNEAQ (reference sequence). CDR3 sequence: CASSSIQGYYGYTF. CDR3 nucleotides: TGTGCCAGCAGCAGCATACAGGGATACTATGGCTACACCTTC. Combining the CDR3 with reference TRBV7-9 and TRBJ1-2 gives the whole variable domain DTGVSQNPRHKITKRGQNVTFRCDPISEHNRLYWYRQTLGQGPEFLTYFQNEAQLEKSRLLSDRFSAERPKGSFSTLEIQRTEQGDSAMYLCASSSIQGYYGYTFGSGTRLTVV.

This clone was picked up one time. This chain links TRBV7-2 with TRBJ2-7, with 8 positions matching TRBD1. This CDR3 region has 17 residues. The trim removed 2 bases at V and 0 bases at J, leaving 9 bases unmatched. Germline CDR1 SGHTA, CDR2 FQGNSA. CDR3 in amino acids: CASSLRTGQESSYEQYF. CDR3 bases: TGTGCCAGCAGCTTACGGACGGGACAGGAGAGCTCCTACGAGCAGTACTTC.

The rearrangement links TRBV29-1 to TRBJ1-2; 12 bases map to TRBD1. The CDR3 spans 18 residues. Unmatched junction bases numbered 16, after V lost 8 bases and J lost 0 bases. CDR1 and CDR2 (germline): SQVTM, ANQGSEA. CDR3 region: CSSSGTGGALGANYGYTF. The DNA for the CDR3 is TGCAGCTCTTCCGGGACAGGGGGCGCGTTAGGAGCTAACTATGGCTACACCTTC.

CDR3 amino acids: CASSMSAGLDTEAFF. The CDR3 bases are TGTGCCAGTAGTATGTCCGCAGGTTTGGACACTGAAGCTTTCTTT. The chain employs TRBV19 and TRBJ1-1, with D unclear. The CDR3 runs to 15 residues. Trimming removed 3 bases at V and 3 bases at J, with 14 bases between. Germline V CDR1 and CDR2: LNHDA, SQIVND (reference sequence).

The rearrangement uses TRBV12-5 and TRBJ1-2; D is possibly TRBD1 (6 bases). V was cut by 1 base and J by 5 bases, with 14 bases left in between. Germline CDR1 is LGHNT and CDR2 is FRNRAP. The length of the CDR3 is 15 residues. The CDR3 DNA reads TGTGCTAGTGGTTTGGGGCCCGGGACACCTTATGGCTACACCTTC. Translated, it gives CASGLGPGTPYGYTF.

This clone appeared a few times. The chain employs TRBV15 and TRBJ1-5; tentative D call: TRBD1 (6 bases). CDR1 LNHNV and CDR2 YYDKDF come from the germline V gene (reference sequence). Trimming pared 0 bases from V and 1 base from J, leaving 7 bases between. CDR3 length: 15 amino acids. The DNA of the CDR3 is TGTGCCACCAGCAGAGAAAGGGGGAGCAATCAGCCCCAGCATTTT. Its protein product is CATSRERGSNQPQHF. The entire variable domain, with the rest obtained from reference TRBV15 and TRBJ1-5, is as follows: DAMVIQNPRYQVTQFGKPVTLSCSQTLNHNVMYWYQQKSSQAPKLLFHYYDKDFNNEADTPDNFQSRRPNTSFCFLDIRSPGLGDTAMYLCATSRERGSNQPQHFGDGTRLSIL.

This chain uses TRBV7-8 with TRBJ2-3, with a tentative D call TRBD2 (5 bases). Germline V gene lookup returns CDR1 SGHVS and CDR2 FQNEAQ. This CDR3 is built from 13 residues. Deletions cut 7 bases from V and 2 bases from J, with 10 bases between. The CDR3 region is CASTRLSTDTQYF. CDR3 in DNA: TGTGCCAGCACCAGACTATCCACAGATACGCAGTATTTT.

V is TRBV18 and J is TRBJ2-7, with 8 bases aligning to TRBD1. The CDR3 length is 13 residues. J was trimmed by 9 bases and V by 8 bases; bases with no gene match: 12. Germline CDR1 is KGHSH and CDR2 is LQKENI. The CDR3 spells CASTGQGATAQYF. The DNA for the CDR3 is TGTGCCAGCACCGGGCAGGGGGCTACGGCGCAGTACTTC.

This clone was observed once. The chain recombines TRBV11-2 with TRBJ1-2; D is unclear. CDR3 length: 13 residues. Germline lookup yields CDR1 SGHAT and CDR2 FQNNGV. Trimming left V 3 bases short and J 1 base short, with 6 bases between. CDR3 region: CASSFTLNYGYTF. The CDR3 nucleotides read TGTGCCAGCAGCTTTACCCTTAACTATGGCTACACCTTC. The entire variable domain, with the rest obtained from reference TRBV11-2 and TRBJ1-2, is as follows: EAGVAQSPRYKIIEKRQSVAFWCNPISGHATLYWYQQILGQGPKLLIQFQNNGVVDDSQLPKDRFSAERLKGVDSTLKIQPAKLEDSAVYLCASSFTLNYGYTFGSGTRLTVV.

The chain carries TRBV2 and TRBJ1-4; no firm D call. Trimming took off 7 bases at V and 8 bases at J, with 14 bases between the two ends. This CDR3 has 13 residues. Germline CDR1 and CDR2: SNHLY and FYNNEI. The CDR3 reads CASTAFVGEKLFF. CDR3 nucleotide sequence: TGTGCCAGCACCGCTTTTGTGGGGGAAAAACTGTTTTTT.

This chain joins TRBV13 and TRBJ2-1; 9 bases line up with TRBD2. Trimming took 4 bases from V and 9 from J; bases not matched to a gene: 16. Germline V gives CDR1 PRHDT, CDR2 FYEKMQ (reference sequence). CDR3 length: 17 residues. The CDR3 loop reads CASSSSPLAGGHGEQFF. The CDR3 DNA is TGTGCCAGCAGCTCCTCCCCGTTGGCGGGGGGGCACGGTGAGCAGTTCTTC.

The chain uses TRBV19 and TRBJ2-6, with D unclear. The germline CDR1 and CDR2 sequences are LNHDA and SQIVND (reference sequence). The CDR3 spans 16 residues. Trimming stripped 3 bases from V and 0 bases from J, with 9 bases between. The CDR3: CASSMTRSSGANVLTF. The CDR3 nucleotides read TGTGCCAGTAGTATGACCCGTAGCTCTGGGGCCAACGTCCTGACTTTC.

This clone was detected only once. This chain connects TRBV2 to TRBJ1-2; D is possibly TRBD1 (5 bases). The V end was cut by 6 bases, the J end by 2 bases, with 16 bases between. Germline loops: CDR1 SNHLY, CDR2 FYNNEI. This CDR3 spans 15 amino acids. CDR3 bases: TGTGCCAGCAGCCCCCGGGGGAACCTGAACTATGGCTACACCTTC. Its translation is CASSPRGNLNYGYTF. Full variable domain (outside the CDR3, taken from reference TRBV2 and TRBJ1-2): EPEVTQTPSHQVTQMGQEVILRCVPISNHLYFYWYRQILGQKVEFLVSFYNNEISEKSEIFDDQFSVERPDGSNFTLKIRSTKLEDSAMYFCASSPRGNLNYGYTFGSGTRLTVV.

The V and J genes are TRBV10-2 and TRBJ1-3, with D unclear. The germline V and J ends were trimmed by 0 bases and 4 bases, with 10 bases remaining between them. The germline V gene encodes CDR1 WSHSY and CDR2 SAAADI. The CDR3 has 15 residues. In DNA, the CDR3 is TGCGCCAGCAGTGAGTCGTTCTCGGGAGGAAACACCATATATTTT. Translating gives CASSESFSGGNTIYF.